This T cell receptor beta chain appears in the sequencing data of a study of blood T cells in healthy people across ages. Germline-derived CDR1 and CDR2 are MNHEY and SVGEGT. The CDR3 is made up of 15 amino acids. A second PCR of roughly 6 to 12 cycles used a sample-barcoded 5' primer and a J-beta primer mix. Every cDNA molecule bore a tag from a template-switch adaptor containing 12 random nucleotides. TCRdb re-called the 5' RACE reads through MiXCR, storing one row per CDR3 protein. The data contain 1.5 million to 2 million distinct CDR3 sequences, around half of them singletons. Details on this clonotype: Relative to the germline gene, one junction end is altered; a read error may explain this.

The rearrangement links TRBV6-2 or TRBV6-3 to TRBJ1-1; D not resolved. Sequencing was carried out using blood. The TCR comes from a woman between 40 and 55 years old in good health. CDR3 nucleotide sequence: TGTGCCGGCAGTCCGTTGGTGAGGACGAGCACTGAAGCTTTCTTT. Protein: CAGSPLVRTSTEAFF.